This paragraph covers one T cell receptor beta chain sequence. The germline gene is not matched at one end of the junction; a read error may be the cause. These data come from a study of tumor-infiltrating lymphocytes in primary liver carcinoma. It was from roughly 20-30 mg of unsorted bulk tissue that RNA and DNA were co-extracted. Chronic HBV infection affected patients, none of whom had received treatment. From around 530 ng of total RNA, TCR beta-specific cDNA was reverse-transcribed using a constant-region primer. Three nested multiplex PCR rounds of slightly modified ARM-PCR generated TCR beta libraries. Rounds one and two of PCR, each of approximately 11 cycles, were primed with TRBV1-TRBV30 forward primers and a C-beta reverse primer. TCRdb processed the multiplex PCR reads anew with MiXCR; each CDR3 protein has one entry. The table lists around 190,000 distinct CDR3 sequences, around four fifths of them singletons.

Germline CDR1 and CDR2: MGHRA and YSYEKL. This CDR3 contains 13 residues. The chain links TRBV4-1 to TRBJ2-3; TRBD1 matches at 7 bases. The source of this sequence is a man aged 40-55 years with primary liver carcinoma and hepatitis B virus infection. The source material was tumor tissue from primary liver carcinoma. For the CDR3, the DNA is TGCGCCAGCAGCATGGACGGGACAGATACACAGTATTTT. Translated: CASSMDGTDTQYF.